This T cell receptor (beta chain) is from a study of cytomegalovirus exposure and HLA in healthy donors. The germline CDR1 and CDR2 sequences are SNHLY and FYNNEI. CDR3 length: 15 residues. Trimming cost V 8 bases and J 2 bases; bases outside gene matches: 11. This PCR relied on a set of 60 Vbeta primers and 13 Jbeta primers. Assay: immunoSEQ multiplex PCR; the TCRdb copy retains only in-frame clones and omits some. The data contain about 160,000 clones, roughly 80% of them seen just once; the ten biggest clones take up roughly 0.69%. The source of this sequence is a young woman in good health and CMV-seronegative. The material sequenced was PBMCs. V is TRBV2 and J is TRBJ2-7; TRBD1 agrees at 8 bases. The CDR3 region has the DNA TGTGCCAGCCAAACGCAGACAGGGGCCACCTACGAGCAGTACTTC. As protein: CASQTQTGATYEQYF.